The source of this T cell receptor (beta chain) is a study of early T cells in non-severe SARS-CoV-2 infection. For the study at large: Alpha and beta chains were unpaired, from unsorted whole-blood bulk RNA.

Unique molecular identifiers (one per individual cDNA molecule) were attached. TCRdb redid the calling of the 5' RACE reads with MiXCR, one entry per CDR3 protein. The table shows tens of thousands of distinct CDR3 sequences, with more than 10% occurring only once. Overall study findings and caveats: VDJdb matching, biased toward anti-spike CD8 responses, missed private and CD4 specificities.

This clonotype was recorded at least ten times. Antigen: not known. The TCR was taken from an adult who was a healthcare worker with PCR-confirmed SARS-CoV-2 infection or an uninfected control (not recorded which). The sample comprised whole blood.

The CDR3 spells CASSLAGQNSPLHF. CDR3 bases: TGTGCCAGCAGCTTAGCAGGGCAAAATTCACCCCTCCACTTT. The chain combines TRBV7-9 with TRBJ1-6, with D unclear. CDR3 length: 14 amino acids. Per the germline V gene, CDR1 is SEHNR and CDR2 is FQNEAQ (reference sequence). V lost 0 bases and J lost 7, with 7 bases in between.